This is a list of T cell receptor beta chains from one sample in a study of CD8 T cells in ankylosing spondylitis. TCRdb passed the 5' RACE reads through MiXCR, listing each CDR3 protein once. This sample has 230,000 or so distinct CDR3 sequences; over 15% occur once, and the top ten carry about a third. Sequenced sample: blood, either unsorted or a sorted T cell fraction (not recorded which). These receptors all stem from a male donor with ankylosing spondylitis or in good health (not recorded which). Each CDR3 is given without its conserved first and last residue. The order of the fields is J gene, V gene, clone size, CDR3 protein. Not all rows give a size; the values are once, few, many and, for expanded clones, a class.

TRBJ1-4 TRBV7-2 few ASSSPGPELF
TRBJ1-1 TRBV7-2 few ASSIHRGGMAF
TRBJ2-7 TRBV12-3/TRBV12-4 - ASSPTDHEQY
TRBJ2-2 TRBV7-9 few ATGQGNTGELF
TRBJ2-4 TRBV7-9 few ASSGGQGNIQY
TRBJ2-1 TRBV11-2 - ASSPPRARVVDEQF
TRBJ2-5 TRBV7-8 - ASSLTTAEETQY
TRBJ1-5 TRBV28 - ASRTGQGDQPQH
TRBJ2-1 TRBV11-2 many ASSLGTSGRASSYNEQF
TRBJ2-2 TRBV20-1 many SAFSLFTGELF
TRBJ1-1 TRBV4-3 few ASSQDQGMNTEAF
TRBJ1-5 TRBV19 - ASSRDRGQPQH
TRBJ2-7 TRBV7-2 few ASSFLVGGPQNYEQY
TRBJ2-7 TRBV20-1 many SASKTSGRFLKSSYEQY
TRBJ2-5 TRBV6-5 - ASSYKGLAGVESQETQY
TRBJ2-1 TRBV7-6 few ASSSGTSGRAGEQF
TRBJ2-7 TRBV28 few ASSLAPPQLGPYEQY
TRBJ1-1 TRBV7-3 - ASSFEGTTEAF
TRBJ2-7 TRBV7-8 few ASSWPPRDKTYEQY
TRBJ1-1 TRBV6-2/TRBV6-3 few ASNQGRHTEAF
TRBJ2-7 TRBV5-1 few ASSILQGPSYEQY
TRBJ2-5 TRBV7-8 many ASSSGTSGHQETQY